The clone carrying this T cell receptor (beta chain) was seen more than once but under ten times. Its antigen is currently unknown. TCRdb ran MiXCR on the RT-PCR reads and lists one entry per CDR3 protein. The top ten clones hold 11% of a sample with approximately 680,000 distinct CDR3 sequences, approximately 14% of them seen once. V lost 2 bases to trimming and J lost 1 base, with 15 bases between them. The CDR3 has 16 amino acids. Germline CDR1 SGHRS, CDR2 YFSETQ. This record belongs to a study of response to subunit inactivated influenza vaccine. Study results and caveats: Authors suggested seasonal influenza vaccinations each recruit few new T cells.

The TCR was taken from a man in his forties or fifties who received an inactivated influenza vaccine. The chain carries TRBV5-1 and TRBJ1-1; D might be TRBD1 (5 bases). The sequences come from PBMCs from blood, collected 11 to 12 days after vaccination. The CDR3 loop reads CASSFGDGTPNTEAFF. The DNA for the CDR3 is TGCGCCAGCAGCTTTGGGGACGGGACTCCGAACACTGAAGCTTTCTTT.